These T cell receptor beta chains were read from a single sample in a study of cytomegalovirus exposure and HLA in healthy donors. Generated by immunoSEQ multiplex PCR, the TCRdb table keeps only in-frame clones and is missing some. Here the sample spans around 98,000 clones, around 80% being singletons. Sequenced: PBMCs. These receptors were obtained from a man aged 35-49 years in good health and CMV-seronegative. Both conserved end residues are part of each CDR3. The D gene is left open where the match is weak. Some rows have no size entry. The others give once, few or many, or a class for an expanded clone.

V: TRBV19; J: TRBJ1-1; D: TRBD1; size: NA; CDR3: CASLPRTGGLAEAFF; DNA: TGTGCCAGCCTCCCCCGGACAGGGGGGCTTGCTGAAGCTTTCTTT
V: TRBV13; J: TRBJ2-3; D: NA; size: few; CDR3: CASSLAQDIHTQYF; DNA: TGTGCCAGCAGCTTAGCTCAGGACATTCATACGCAGTATTTT
V: TRBV27; J: TRBJ1-5; D: NA; size: NA; CDR3: CASGLYSNQPQHF; DNA: TGTGCCAGCGGGCTCTATAGCAATCAGCCCCAGCATTTT
V: TRBV21-1; J: TRBJ1-2; D: NA; size: NA; CDR3: CASTNTPTGGEGYTF; DNA: TGTGCCAGCACCAATACTCCAACAGGGGGCGAGGGCTACACCTTC
V: TRBV6-1; J: TRBJ2-1; D: TRBD2; size: NA; CDR3: CASSATSGGYNEQFF; DNA: TGTGCCAGCAGTGCCACTAGCGGCGGATACAATGAGCAGTTCTTC
V: TRBV7-9; J: TRBJ2-7; D: TRBD1; size: NA; CDR3: CASSLGQPYEQYF; DNA: TGTGCCAGCAGCTTGGGACAGCCCTACGAGCAGTACTTC
V: TRBV18; J: TRBJ1-3; D: TRBD1; size: NA; CDR3: CASSPTGGSSGNTIYF; DNA: TGTGCCAGCTCACCGACAGGGGGGAGCTCTGGAAACACCATATATTTT
V: TRBV25-1; J: TRBJ1-1; D: TRBD1; size: NA; CDR3: CASSEGQGLGAFF; DNA: TGTGCCAGCAGTGAGGGACAGGGCTTAGGAGCTTTCTTT
V: TRBV5-5; J: TRBJ2-5; D: TRBD1; size: NA; CDR3: CASSALHRGQETQYF; DNA: TGTGCCAGCAGCGCACTTCACAGGGGCCAAGAGACCCAGTACTTC
V: TRBV6-1; J: TRBJ2-5; D: NA; size: NA; CDR3: CASSVGAGQETQYF; DNA: TGTGCCAGCAGTGTTGGGGCAGGGCAAGAGACCCAGTACTTC
V: TRBV7-9; J: TRBJ2-2; D: TRBD2; size: NA; CDR3: CASSKGLAGGTGELFF; DNA: TGTGCCAGCAGCAAAGGACTAGCGGGGGGCACCGGGGAGCTGTTTTTT
V: TRBV15; J: TRBJ2-3; D: TRBD2; size: NA; CDR3: CATKETSGGTDTQYF; DNA: TGTGCCACCAAGGAGACTAGCGGGGGCACAGATACGCAGTATTTT
V: TRBV4-3; J: TRBJ2-5; D: NA; size: NA; CDR3: CASSRESQGWETQYF; DNA: TGCGCCAGCAGCCGAGAATCCCAGGGGTGGGAGACCCAGTACTTC
V: TRBV6-1; J: TRBJ2-5; D: TRBD2; size: NA; CDR3: CASSESSGTVGTQYF; DNA: TGTGCCAGCAGTGAATCGAGCGGGACCGTGGGGACCCAGTACTTC
V: TRBV5-5; J: TRBJ2-3; D: NA; size: NA; CDR3: CASSLVGGRVSTDTQYF; DNA: TGTGCCAGCAGCTTGGTAGGAGGAAGGGTTAGCACAGATACGCAGTATTTT
V: TRBV2; J: TRBJ1-6; D: NA; size: NA; CDR3: CASTVGGNSPLHF; DNA: TGTGCCTCTACTGTGGGGGGGAATTCACCCCTCCACTTT
V: TRBV11-2; J: TRBJ2-5; D: TRBD1; size: NA; CDR3: CASSPRTGLRETQYF; DNA: TGTGCCAGCAGCCCACGGACAGGGCTGCGGGAGACCCAGTACTTC
V: TRBV13; J: TRBJ1-2; D: NA; size: once; CDR3: CASSLDSFYGYTF; DNA: TGTGCCAGCAGTCTGGACAGCTTCTATGGCTACACCTTC
V: TRBV6-5; J: TRBJ2-2; D: NA; size: NA; CDR3: CASRNEANTGELFF; DNA: TGTGCCAGCAGAAACGAGGCGAACACCGGGGAGCTGTTTTTT
V: TRBV6-1; J: TRBJ1-1; D: NA; size: NA; CDR3: CASKRVWDTEAFF; DNA: TGTGCCAGCAAGAGGGTGTGGGACACTGAAGCTTTCTTT
V: TRBV7-8; J: TRBJ1-5; D: TRBD1; size: NA; CDR3: CASSLAMRTGDWGRNQPQHF; DNA: TGTGCCAGCAGCTTAGCTATGAGGACAGGGGATTGGGGTCGTAATCAGCCCCAGCATTTT
V: TRBV11-2; J: TRBJ2-1; D: NA; size: few; CDR3: CASSSIRDGVQQFF; DNA: TGTGCCAGCAGCTCCATCAGGGATGGGGTTCAGCAGTTCTTC
V: TRBV11-2; J: TRBJ1-1; D: TRBD1; size: once; CDR3: CASSSYGQGSTEAFF; DNA: TGTGCCAGCAGCTCATACGGACAGGGATCCACTGAAGCTTTCTTT
V: TRBV4-3; J: TRBJ2-2; D: NA; size: NA; CDR3: CASSQRGYGELFF; DNA: TGCGCCAGCAGCCAAAGAGGTTACGGGGAGCTGTTTTTT
V: TRBV29-1; J: TRBJ1-2; D: TRBD1; size: NA; CDR3: CSVDSSQGAGYGYTF; DNA: TGCAGCGTTGATTCCAGCCAGGGGGCTGGGTATGGCTACACCTTC
V: TRBV19; J: TRBJ2-1; D: TRBD2; size: NA; CDR3: CASSPPLAGLYNEQFF; DNA: TGTGCCAGTAGTCCTCCTCTAGCGGGGCTCTACAATGAGCAGTTCTTC